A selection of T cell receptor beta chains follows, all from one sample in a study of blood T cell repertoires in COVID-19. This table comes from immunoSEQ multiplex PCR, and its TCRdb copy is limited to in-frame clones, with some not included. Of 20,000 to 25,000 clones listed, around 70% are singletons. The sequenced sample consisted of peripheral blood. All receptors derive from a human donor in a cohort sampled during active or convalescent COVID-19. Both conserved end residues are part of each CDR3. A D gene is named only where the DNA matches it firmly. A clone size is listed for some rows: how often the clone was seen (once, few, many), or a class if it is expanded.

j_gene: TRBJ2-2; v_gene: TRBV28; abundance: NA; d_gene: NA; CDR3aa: CASSSTGNTGELFF; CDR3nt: TGTGCCAGCAGCTCGACAGGGAACACCGGGGAGCTGTTTTTT
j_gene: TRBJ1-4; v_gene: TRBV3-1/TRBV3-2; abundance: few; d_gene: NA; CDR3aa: CASSAGRIAGHEKLFF; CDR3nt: TGTGCCAGCAGCGCTGGAAGGATCGCGGGGCATGAAAAACTGTTTTTT
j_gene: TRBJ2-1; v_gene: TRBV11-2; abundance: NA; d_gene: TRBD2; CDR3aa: CASSLRTSGSNEQFF; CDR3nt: TGTGCCAGCAGCTTAAGGACTAGCGGGAGCAATGAGCAGTTCTTC
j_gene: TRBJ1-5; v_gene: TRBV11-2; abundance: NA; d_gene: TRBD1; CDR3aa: CASSPGQFNSNQPQHF; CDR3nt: TGTGCCAGCAGCCCGGGACAGTTTAATAGCAATCAGCCCCAGCATTTT
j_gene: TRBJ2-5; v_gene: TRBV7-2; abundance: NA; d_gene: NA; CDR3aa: CASSLAGAWETQYF; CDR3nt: TGTGCCAGCAGCTTAGCGGGGGCCTGGGAGACCCAGTACTTC
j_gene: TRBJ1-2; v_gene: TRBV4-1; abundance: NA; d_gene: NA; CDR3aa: CASSQGPFTRGYTF; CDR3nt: TGCGCCAGCAGCCAAGGTCCGTTCACTCGGGGGTACACCTTC
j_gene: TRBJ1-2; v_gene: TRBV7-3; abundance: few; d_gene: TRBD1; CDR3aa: CASSVLGTEVGYTF; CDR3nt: TGTGCCAGCAGCGTCCTCGGGACAGAGGTTGGCTACACCTTC
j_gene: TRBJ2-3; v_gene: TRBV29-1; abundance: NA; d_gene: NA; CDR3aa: CSVEDRVYSTDTQYF; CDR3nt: TGCAGCGTTGAAGATCGGGTGTATAGCACAGATACGCAGTATTTT
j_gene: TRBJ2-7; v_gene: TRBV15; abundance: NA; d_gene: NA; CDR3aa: CATSTPGKAGGGGEQYF; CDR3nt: TGTGCCACCAGCACCCCCGGGAAGGCAGGGGGAGGTGGCGAGCAGTACTTC
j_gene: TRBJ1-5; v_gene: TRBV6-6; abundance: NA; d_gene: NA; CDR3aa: CASTPPGNNQPQHF; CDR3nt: TGTGCCAGCACCCCCCCTGGCAACAATCAGCCCCAGCATTTT
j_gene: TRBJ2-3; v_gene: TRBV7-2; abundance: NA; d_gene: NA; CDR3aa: CASTLSRADTQYF; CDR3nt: TGTGCCAGCACCCTCTCTCGGGCAGATACGCAGTATTTT
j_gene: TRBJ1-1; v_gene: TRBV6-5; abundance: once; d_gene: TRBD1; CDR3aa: CASSSTGTANTEAFF; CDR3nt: TGTGCCAGTAGTTCGACAGGGACGGCGAACACTGAAGCTTTCTTT
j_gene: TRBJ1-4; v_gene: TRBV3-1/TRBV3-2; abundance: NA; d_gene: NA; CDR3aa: CASSQNRFNEKLFF; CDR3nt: TGTGCCAGCAGCCAAAACAGATTTAATGAAAAACTGTTTTTT
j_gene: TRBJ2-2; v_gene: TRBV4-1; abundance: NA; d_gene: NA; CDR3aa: CASSQPLWTGSNTGELFF; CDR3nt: TGCGCCAGCAGCCAACCACTATGGACGGGATCGAACACCGGGGAGCTGTTTTTT
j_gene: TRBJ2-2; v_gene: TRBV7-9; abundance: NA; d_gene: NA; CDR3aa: CASSLVLGAPDGELFF; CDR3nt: TGTGCCAGCAGCTTGGTGCTCGGAGCCCCGGACGGGGAGCTGTTTTTT
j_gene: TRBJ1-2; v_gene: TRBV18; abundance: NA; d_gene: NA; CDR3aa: CASSPQGGRANYGYTF; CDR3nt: TGTGCCAGCTCACCACAGGGAGGAAGAGCTAACTATGGCTACACCTTC
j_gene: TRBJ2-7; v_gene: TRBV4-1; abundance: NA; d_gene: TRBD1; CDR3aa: CASSLTGAEQYF; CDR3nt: TGCGCCAGCAGCCTCACAGGGGCCGAGCAGTACTTC
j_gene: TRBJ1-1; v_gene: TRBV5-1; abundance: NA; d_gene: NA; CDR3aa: CASRGAVKQMGANTEAFF; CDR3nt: TGCGCCAGCAGAGGAGCAGTAAAGCAAATGGGGGCGAACACTGAAGCTTTCTTT
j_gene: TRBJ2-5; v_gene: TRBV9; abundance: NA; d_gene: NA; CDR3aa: CASSVGSRTQETQYF; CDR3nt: TGTGCCAGCAGCGTAGGTAGCCGGACTCAAGAGACCCAGTACTTC
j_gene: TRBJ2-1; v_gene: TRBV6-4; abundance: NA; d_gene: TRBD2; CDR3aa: CASSAGAGGYYEQFF; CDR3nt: TGTGCCAGCAGTGCTGGGGCGGGGGGCTACTATGAGCAGTTCTTC
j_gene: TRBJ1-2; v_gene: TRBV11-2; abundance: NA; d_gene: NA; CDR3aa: CASSSPGRGYGYTF; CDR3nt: TGTGCCAGCAGCTCCCCCGGACGGGGCTATGGCTACACCTTC
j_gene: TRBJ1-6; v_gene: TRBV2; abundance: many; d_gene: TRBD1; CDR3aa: CASSEDGTGNSPLHF; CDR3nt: TGTGCCAGCAGTGAGGACGGGACAGGGAATTCACCCCTCCACTTT
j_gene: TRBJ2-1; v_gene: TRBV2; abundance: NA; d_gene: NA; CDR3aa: CASSSGVLTYNEQFF; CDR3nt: TGTGCCAGCAGCTCCGGGGTCCTCACCTACAATGAGCAGTTCTTC
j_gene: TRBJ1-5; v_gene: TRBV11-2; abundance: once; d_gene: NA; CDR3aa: CASSLNGDNQPQHF; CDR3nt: TGTGCCAGCAGCTTAAACGGAGACAATCAGCCCCAGCATTTT
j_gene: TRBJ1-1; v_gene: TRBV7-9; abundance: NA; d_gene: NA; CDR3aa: CASRATGITEAFF; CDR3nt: TGTGCCAGCAGGGCCACAGGGATCACTGAAGCTTTCTTT
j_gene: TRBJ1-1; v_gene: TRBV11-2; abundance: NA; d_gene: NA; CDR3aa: CASSLDGGALEAFF; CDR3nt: TGTGCCAGCAGCTTAGATGGGGGGGCTTTAGAAGCTTTCTTT
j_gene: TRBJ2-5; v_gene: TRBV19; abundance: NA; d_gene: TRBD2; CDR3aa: CASSIPGLGGRETQYF; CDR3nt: TGTGCCAGTAGTATCCCGGGACTAGGAGGGCGAGAGACCCAGTACTTC
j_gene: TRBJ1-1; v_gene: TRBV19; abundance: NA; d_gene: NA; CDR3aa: CATRWGGTNTEAFF; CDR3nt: TGTGCCACCCGATGGGGTGGGACAAACACTGAAGCTTTCTTT
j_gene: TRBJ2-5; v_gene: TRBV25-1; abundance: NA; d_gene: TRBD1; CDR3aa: CASSEYSITGGLRAQYF; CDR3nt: TGTGCCAGCAGTGAATATAGTATAACAGGGGGGCTCAGGGCCCAGTACTTC
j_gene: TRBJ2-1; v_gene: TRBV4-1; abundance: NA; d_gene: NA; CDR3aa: CASSATVVSYNEQFF; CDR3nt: TGCGCCAGCAGCGCCACGGTAGTCTCCTACAATGAGCAGTTCTTC
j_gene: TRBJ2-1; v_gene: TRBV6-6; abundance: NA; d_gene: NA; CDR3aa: CASSYGFRGSNEQFF; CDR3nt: TGTGCCAGCAGTTACGGGTTTAGAGGGAGCAATGAGCAGTTCTTC
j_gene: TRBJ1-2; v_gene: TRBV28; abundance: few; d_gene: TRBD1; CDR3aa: CASSLHDRGRGYTF; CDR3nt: TGTGCCAGCAGTTTACATGACAGGGGGAGGGGCTACACCTTC
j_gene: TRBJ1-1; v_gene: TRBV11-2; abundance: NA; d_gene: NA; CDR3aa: CASSFGGFATEAFF; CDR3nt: TGTGCCAGCAGCTTCGGGGGGTTTGCCACTGAAGCTTTCTTT
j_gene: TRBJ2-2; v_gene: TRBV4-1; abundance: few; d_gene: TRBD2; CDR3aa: CASSLIAGGGDTGELFF; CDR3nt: TGCGCCAGCAGCCTTATAGCGGGAGGGGGGGACACCGGGGAGCTGTTTTTT
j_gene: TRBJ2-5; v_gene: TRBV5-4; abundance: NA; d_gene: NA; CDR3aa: CASSYRDSKETQYF; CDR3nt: TGTGCCAGCAGCTATCGGGACTCCAAAGAGACCCAGTACTTC
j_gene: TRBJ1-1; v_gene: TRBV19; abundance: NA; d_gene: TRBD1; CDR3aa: CASSIGNYGTGGRHTEAFF; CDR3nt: TGTGCCAGTAGTATCGGTAATTACGGGACAGGGGGTAGGCACACTGAAGCTTTCTTT
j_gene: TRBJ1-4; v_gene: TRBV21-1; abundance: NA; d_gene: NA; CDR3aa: CASSKRATGGNEKLFF; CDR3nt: TGTGCCAGCAGCAAAAGGGCCACAGGGGGTAATGAAAAACTGTTTTTT
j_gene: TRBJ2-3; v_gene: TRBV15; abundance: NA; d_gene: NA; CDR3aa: CATSRGSGTDTQYF; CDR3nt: TGTGCCACCAGCCGTGGGAGTGGCACAGATACGCAGTATTTT
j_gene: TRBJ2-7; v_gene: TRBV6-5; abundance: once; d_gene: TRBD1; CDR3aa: CASSWLGTALSYEQYF; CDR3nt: TGTGCCAGCAGTTGGCTCGGGACAGCCCTCTCCTACGAGCAGTACTTC
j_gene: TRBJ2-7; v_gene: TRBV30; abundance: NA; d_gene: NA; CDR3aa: CAWSVPHQFFEQYF; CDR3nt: TGTGCCTGGAGTGTACCCCATCAGTTTTTCGAGCAGTACTTC
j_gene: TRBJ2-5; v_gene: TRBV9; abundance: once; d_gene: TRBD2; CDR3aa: CASSVTSGSGVETQYF; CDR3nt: TGTGCCAGCAGCGTCACTAGCGGGAGTGGAGTGGAGACCCAGTACTTC
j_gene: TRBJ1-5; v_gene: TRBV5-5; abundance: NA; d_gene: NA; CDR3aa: CASSRHGEGATSNQPQHF; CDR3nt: TGTGCCAGCAGCCGACACGGCGAAGGGGCGACTAGCAATCAGCCCCAGCATTTT